A single sample is the source of the 17 T cell receptor beta chains below, sequenced in a study of T cells in Graves' hyperthyroidism and ophthalmopathy. RNA transcripts served as the template for amplifying TCR beta CDR3 regions. First-round RT-PCR targeting the TCR CDR3 was performed with the HTBI primer set. TCRdb reanalysed the multiplex PCR reads using MiXCR and keeps one entry per CDR3 protein. Found here are some 800,000 distinct CDR3 sequences, over 35% of them singletons; the top ten hold 7.5% to 9.5%. Sequenced input: blood. The receptors come from a man aged 18-30 years with Graves' hyperthyroidism.

The chain recombines TRBV9 with TRBJ1-4; a possible D gene is TRBD1 (5 bases). The CDR3 contains 12 residues. V lost 7 bases and J lost 10, with 14 bases in between. From germline, CDR1 is SGDLS and CDR2 YYNGEE. CDR3 bases: TGTGCCAGCGGAGGGGACGGAGGAAAACTGTTTTTT. Encoded protein: CASGGDGGKLFF.

The rearrangement links TRBV6-6 to TRBJ2-1; 9 bases line up with TRBD1. Germline V lookup: CDR1 MNHNY, CDR2 SVGAGI (reference sequence). This CDR3 has 15 residues. After removal of 1 base from V and 9 bases from J, the junction contained 7 bases not matched to a gene. CDR3 protein: CASSYLGQGLGEQFF. CDR3 nucleotides: TGTGCCAGCAGTTACTTGGGACAGGGTTTGGGTGAGCAGTTCTTC.

This clonotype was observed at least ten times. This chain links TRBV5-1 with TRBJ1-2, with D perhaps matching TRBD1 (6 bases). The ends were cut back, 1 base at V and 6 bases at J, with 13 bases in the middle. This CDR3 region has 14 residues. From germline, CDR1 is SGHRS and CDR2 YFSETQ. The CDR3, as DNA: TGCGCCAGCAGCTTGCAAGGGGGGGAAGATGGCTACACCTTC. Translating gives CASSLQGGEDGYTF. Using reference TRBV5-1 and TRBJ1-2 for the parts outside the CDR3, the full variable domain is KAGVTQTPRYLIKTRGQQVTLSCSPISGHRSVSWYQQTPGQGLQFLFEYFSETQRNKGNFPGRFSGRQFSNSRSEMNVSTLELGDSALYLCASSLQGGEDGYTFGSGTRLTVV.

The CDR3 nucleotides are TGCGCCAGCAGCTTGGGGACACAAGCGAACACCGGGGAGCTGTTTTTT. It yields the protein CASSLGTQANTGELFF. The rearrangement joins TRBV5-1 to TRBJ2-2; D might be TRBD1 (5 bases). Per germline, CDR1 SGHRS and CDR2 YFSETQ. Deletions cut 0 bases from V and 0 bases from J, with 9 bases between. The CDR3 is made up of 16 amino acids.

The chain combines TRBV20-1 with TRBJ1-5; D gene unclear. The CDR3 runs to 14 residues. Germline V gives CDR1 DFQATT, CDR2 SNEGSKA (reference sequence). Trimming took off 5 bases at V and 5 bases at J, with 16 bases between the two ends. The CDR3 DNA reads as TGCAGTGCTCGTCCTTCGGGCGAGGATCAGCCCCAGCATTTT. This translates into CSARPSGEDQPQHF.

The rearrangement links TRBV5-1 to TRBJ2-5, with D unresolved. The CDR3 is made up of 15 amino acids. V lost 1 base and J lost 1, with 11 bases in between. The germline V gene encodes CDR1 SGHRS and CDR2 YFSETQ. The CDR3 spells CASSLLGPVQETQYF. CDR3 nucleotide sequence: TGCGCCAGCAGCTTGTTAGGCCCAGTCCAAGAGACCCAGTACTTC.

This clonotype was found many times. The chain joins TRBV19 to TRBJ1-2; a weak D match, TRBD1 (6 bases). The CDR3 has 14 residues. V lost 4 bases, J lost 5 bases, and 14 bases lay in between. CDR1 is LNHDA, CDR2 SQIVND, per germline (reference sequence). The CDR3 coding sequence is TGTGCCAGTAGTACTGGACAGATGCGGTATGGCTACACCTTC. Its protein is CASSTGQMRYGYTF.

This clonotype was counted a few times. This chain uses TRBV7-3 with TRBJ2-2; 11 bases fit TRBD2. This CDR3 contains 16 residues. J gave up 3 bases and V 4 bases, and 4 bases lay outside the gene matches. Per germline, CDR1 SGHTA and CDR2 FQGTGA. CDR3 in amino acids: CASSSQGLADTGELFF. The DNA for the CDR3 is TGTGCCAGCAGCTCACAGGGACTAGCGGACACCGGGGAGCTGTTTTTT.

V usage is TRBV10-3 and J usage is TRBJ1-1, with D possibly being TRBD1 (5 bases). Germline V gene data show CDR1 as ENHRY and CDR2 as SYGVKD. CDR3 size: 15 residues. The germline V and J ends were trimmed by 10 bases and 1 base, with 19 bases remaining between them. The CDR3 region has the DNA TGTGCCAGCATTAGATCGTCCGGACAGAACACTGAAGCTTTCTTT. Translated, it gives CASIRSSGQNTEAFF.

Note on this clonotype: One end of the junction varies from germline; a read error may be responsible. The V gene is TRBV10-3, the J gene TRBJ2-2; D remains unclear. The CDR3 spans 14 residues. The V gene's germline CDR1 is ENHRY and CDR2 SYGVKD. The chain's CDR3 is CASSYFEGTGELFF. In nucleotides, the CDR3 is TGTGCCAGCAGTTATTTCGAAGGGACCGGGGAGCTGTTTTTT.

This clonotype has ten or more counts. The chain recombines TRBV20-1 with TRBJ1-5, with 10 bases aligning to TRBD1. CDR3 length equals 14 residues. V lost 6 bases, J lost 1 base, and 3 bases stayed unmatched. Germline-derived CDR1 and CDR2 are DFQATT and SNEGSKA (reference sequence). The CDR3 coding sequence is TGCAGTGCGAGGGACAGGGGAAGCAATCAGCCCCAGCATTTT. This codes for CSARDRGSNQPQHF.

This clonotype was picked up many times. This chain links TRBV7-3 with TRBJ1-2, with D tentatively TRBD1 (5 bases). Germline V gene sequence: CDR1 SGHTA, CDR2 FQGTGA. The length of the CDR3 is 15 residues. Trimming removed 2 bases at V and 4 bases at J, with 14 bases between. CDR3 loop: CASSLGPGEGYGYTF. In DNA form, the CDR3 reads TGTGCCAGCAGCTTAGGCCCGGGGGAGGGCTATGGCTACACCTTC. The whole variable domain, filled in from reference TRBV7-3 and TRBJ1-2, reads GAGVSQTPSNKVTEKGKYVELRCDPISGHTALYWYRQSLGQGPEFLIYFQGTGAADDSGLPNDRFFAVRPEGSVSTLKIQRTERGDSAVYLCASSLGPGEGYGYTFGSGTRLTVV.

The chain couples TRBV5-6 to TRBJ2-6; no clear D gene. The CDR3 spans 15 residues. V was clipped by 5 bases and J by 0 bases, with 9 bases between them. Germline-derived CDR1 and CDR2 are SGHDT and YYEEEE. The CDR3 DNA is TGTGCCAGCAGAATCACAGCCTCTGGGGCCAACGTCCTGACTTTC. Translated, it gives CASRITASGANVLTF.

A word on this clonotype: The CDR3 does not end in the conserved phenylalanine or tryptophan, so this is likely a read error. Because the CDR3's place on the DNA is in doubt, the DNA is left out and the CDR3 is given as listed by TCRdb. The rearrangement joins TRBV20-1 to TRBJ2-2. Germline V gene data show CDR1 as DFQATT and CDR2 as SNEGSKA (reference sequence). The CDR3 length is 14 residues, termini included. The chain's CDR3 is CSARRSSNTGELLL.

The genes are TRBV20-1 and TRBJ1-5; D unclear. The CDR3 loop spans 13 amino acids. CDR1 and CDR2 from the germline V gene are DFQATT and SNEGSKA (reference sequence). Trimming shortened V by 4 bases and J by 4 bases, and 11 bases separated the two germline ends. The CDR3 sequence: CSATPEANQPQHF. The CDR3 nucleotides are TGCAGTGCTACACCGGAAGCTAATCAGCCCCAGCATTTT.

This clonotype was counted ten times or more. The CDR3 reads CSVAGVSEAFF. CDR3 bases: TGCAGCGTTGCGGGAGTCTCCGAAGCTTTCTTT. The chain uses TRBV29-1 and TRBJ1-1; the D is unclear. CDR3 size: 11 residues. V was cut by 4 bases and J by 8 bases, with 11 bases left in between. Germline assignment: CDR1 SQVTM and CDR2 ANQGSEA.

V is TRBV6-5 and J is TRBJ2-5; a possible D gene is TRBD2 (6 bases). The length of the CDR3 is 13 residues. V gave up 5 bases and J gave up 1 base, with 8 bases separating them. The germline V gene has CDR1 MNHEY and CDR2 SVGAGI. CDR3 bases: TGTGCCAGCAGTACGACTAGCCAAGAGACCCAGTACTTC. It specifies CASSTTSQETQYF.